Each of the 8 T cell receptor beta chains below was sequenced from the same sample in a study of PD-L1 blockade in urothelial cancer. Using immunoSEQ multiplex PCR, the repertoire was profiled, and TCRdb retains in-frame clones only, with some absent. The table shows fewer than 65,000 clones, with roughly four fifths occurring only once. Time point meaning: pretreatment peripheral blood. The sequencing used PBMCs, collected around atezolizumab (anti-PD-L1) treatment. Receptors originate from a man in his 70s with urothelial cancer.

The V call is TRBV7-2, the J call TRBJ2-7, with 10 bases aligning to TRBD2. Germline assignment: CDR1 SGHTA and CDR2 FQGNSA. The CDR3 contains 17 residues. The V gene end was trimmed by 1 base and the J gene end by 6 bases; junction bases not matched to a gene: 12. Written as DNA, the CDR3 is TGTGCCAGCAGCTTAGGCGGGCTAGCGGGAGAACTCGGCGAGCAGTACTTC. Translating gives CASSLGGLAGELGEQYF.

For the CDR3, the DNA is TGTGCCAGCAGTATACCTAGCGGGAATTCCTACAATGAGCAGTTCTTC. Its translation is CASSIPSGNSYNEQFF. The chain carries TRBV28 and TRBJ2-1; TRBD2 matches at 9 bases. Trimming took 5 bases from V and 1 from J; bases not matched to a gene: 6. Germline CDR1 is MDHEN and CDR2 is SYDVKM. The CDR3 runs 16 residues.

This chain links TRBV7-6 with TRBJ2-7; 7 nucleotides align to TRBD2. The germline gives CDR1 SGHVS, CDR2 FNYEAQ. The V segment lost 5 bases and the J segment 2 bases; nucleotides outside the gene matches: 9. CDR3 length: 15 residues. This CDR3 reads CASSPQAAGAYEQYF. The DNA of the CDR3 is TGTGCCAGCAGCCCACAGGCGGCGGGAGCCTACGAGCAGTACTTC.

The V and J genes are TRBV4-3 and TRBJ2-1; D gene uncertain. The germline CDR1 and CDR2 sequences are LGHNA and YSLEER. V was cut by 4 bases and J by 0 bases, with 10 bases left in between. This CDR3 is 15 amino acids long. CDR3 coding DNA: TGCGCCAGCAGCCCCGCCTCGAGCTCCTACAATGAGCAGTTCTTC. This codes for CASSPASSSYNEQFF.

The gene calls are TRBV5-1 and TRBJ2-5; possibly TRBD2 for D (5 bases). Germline-derived CDR1 and CDR2 are SGHRS and YFSETQ. CDR3 size: 14 residues. With 0 bases removed from V and 2 bases from J, the gap between germline ends came to 8 bases. The CDR3 DNA reads as TGCGCCAGCAGCTTGGGGCGGAGGCAAGAGACCCAGTACTTC. Translated, it gives CASSLGRRQETQYF.

V usage is TRBV28 and J usage is TRBJ2-7; 8 bases fit TRBD2. CDR1 MDHEN and CDR2 SYDVKM come from the germline V gene. This CDR3 region has 13 residues. In DNA, the CDR3 is TGTGGCTCGGCGGGGGGAGCTCCCTACGAGCAGTACTTC. This codes for CGSAGGAPYEQYF.

Only one count was recorded for this clone. The rearrangement joins TRBV7-9 to TRBJ2-7, with D tentatively TRBD2 (5 bases). From germline, CDR1 is SEHNR and CDR2 FQNEAQ (reference sequence). The CDR3 length is 13 residues. V was clipped by 1 base and J by 6 bases, with 10 bases between them. DNA of the CDR3: TGTGCCAGCAGCTTAGATGTGGGGAGCGAGCAGTACTTC. Its protein product is CASSLDVGSEQYF. Full variable domain (missing parts from reference TRBV7-9 and TRBJ2-7): DTGVSQNPRHKITKRGQNVTFRCDPISEHNRLYWYRQTLGQGPEFLTYFQNEAQLEKSRLLSDRFSAERPKGSFSTLEIQRTEQGDSAMYLCASSLDVGSEQYFGPGTRLTVT.

The V gene is TRBV9, the J gene TRBJ2-3; maybe TRBD2 (5 bases). CDR3 length: 15 amino acids. Between the trimmed V and J ends, which lost 8 bases and 2 bases, there was a span of 18 bases. Germline CDR1 is SGDLS and CDR2 is YYNGEE. CDR3 nucleotides: TGTGCCAGTGGCGCAGGCGGGTATTCCACAGATACGCAGTATTTT. This sequence encodes CASGAGGYSTDTQYF. Together with reference TRBV9 and TRBJ2-3, the CDR3 gives the full variable domain: DSGVTQTPKHLITATGQRVTLRCSPRSGDLSVYWYQQSLDQGLQFLIQYYNGEERAKGNILERFSAQQFPDLHSELNLSSLELGDSALYFCASGAGGYSTDTQYFGPGTRLTVL.